This T cell receptor (beta chain) is drawn from a study of cytomegalovirus exposure and HLA in healthy donors. Study findings and constraints: CMV serostatus stood as the only immune exposure information on hand. TCR sequences were mostly rare, though some public TCRs occurred in many donors. Likely technical artifact: a cluster of highly shared sequence variants. In an earlier analysis, in under 700 donors, most V segments appeared productive either ~87% or ~30% of the time.

Of note for this clone: The antigen is not known.

The PCR contained 60 Vbeta and 13 Jbeta primers. The data were produced by immunoSEQ multiplex PCR, yet TCRdb's version contains in-frame clones alone and is incomplete. The repertoire holds some 90,000 clones, with roughly 80% as singletons. The CDR3 totals 13 residues. The V gene lost 3 bases and the J gene lost 0 bases, with 5 bases spanning the gap. Per germline, CDR1 SGHTA and CDR2 FQGTGA. The receptor's source is a boy aged 5-17 years in good health and CMV-seronegative. The sequenced sample was PBMCs. The rearrangement uses TRBV7-3 and TRBJ1-1; D remains ambiguous. In DNA form, the CDR3 reads TGTGCCAGCAGCTTGTACATGAACACTGAAGCTTTCTTT. Translated, it gives CASSLYMNTEAFF.